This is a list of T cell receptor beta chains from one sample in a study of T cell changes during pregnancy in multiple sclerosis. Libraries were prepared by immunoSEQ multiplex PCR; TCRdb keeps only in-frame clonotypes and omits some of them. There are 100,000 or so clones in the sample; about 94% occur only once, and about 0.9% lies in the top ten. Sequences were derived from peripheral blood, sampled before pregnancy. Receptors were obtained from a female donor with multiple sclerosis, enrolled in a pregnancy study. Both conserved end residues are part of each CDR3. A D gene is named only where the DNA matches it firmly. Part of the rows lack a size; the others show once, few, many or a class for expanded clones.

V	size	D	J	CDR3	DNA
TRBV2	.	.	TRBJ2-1	CASSAWTGRDNEQFF	TGTGCCAGCAGTGCTTGGACAGGGAGGGACAATGAGCAGTTCTTC
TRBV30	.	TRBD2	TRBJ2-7	CAWSGSGRPVAYEQYF	TGTGCCTGGAGTGGTAGCGGGAGGCCCGTAGCTTACGAGCAGTACTTC
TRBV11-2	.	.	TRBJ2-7	CASSLERTAISYEQYF	TGTGCCAGCAGCTTAGAACGTACAGCCATCTCCTACGAGCAGTACTTC
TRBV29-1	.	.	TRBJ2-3	CSVGTGAADTQYF	TGCAGCGTTGGAACGGGAGCGGCAGATACGCAGTATTTT
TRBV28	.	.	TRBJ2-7	CASSKMRGSYYEQYF	TGTGCCAGCAGCAAGATGCGGGGCAGTTACTACGAGCAGTACTTC
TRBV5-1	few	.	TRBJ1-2	CASSLSTGGYTF	TGCGCCAGCAGCTTGAGTACGGGGGGCTACACCTTC
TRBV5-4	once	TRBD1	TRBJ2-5	CASSTGTGVQETQYF	TGTGCCAGCAGCACCGGGACAGGGGTTCAAGAGACCCAGTACTTC
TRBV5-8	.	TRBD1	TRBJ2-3	CASSSYRGKDTQYF	TGTGCCAGCAGCTCCTACAGGGGAAAAGATACGCAGTATTTT
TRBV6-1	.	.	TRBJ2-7	CASSDDRLAAYEQYF	TGTGCCAGCAGTGACGACAGGTTGGCCGCCTACGAGCAGTACTTC
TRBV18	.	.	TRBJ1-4	CASSPLEGEKLFF	TGTGCCAGCTCACCCCTAGAAGGTGAAAAACTGTTTTTT
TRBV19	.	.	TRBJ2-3	CASKRNPSKGDTQYF	TGTGCCAGTAAGAGGAACCCGTCGAAAGGAGATACGCAGTATTTT
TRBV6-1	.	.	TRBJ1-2	CASSEGGRTNYGYTF	TGTGCCAGCAGTGAAGGGGGGCGTACTAACTATGGCTACACCTTC
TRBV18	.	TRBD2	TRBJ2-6	CASSVSGRGNVLTF	TGTGCCAGCTCAGTTTCAGGGAGGGGCAACGTCCTGACTTTC
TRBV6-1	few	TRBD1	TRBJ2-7	CASREQGRSYEQYF	TGTGCCAGCAGGGAACAGGGGAGATCCTACGAGCAGTACTTC
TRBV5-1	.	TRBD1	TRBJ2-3	CASSLDGTGSDTQYF	TGCGCCAGCAGCTTGGACGGGACAGGGTCAGATACGCAGTATTTT
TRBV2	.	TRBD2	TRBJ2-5	CASRGTSGSFQETQYF	TGTGCCAGCAGGGGGACTAGCGGGAGTTTTCAAGAGACCCAGTACTTC
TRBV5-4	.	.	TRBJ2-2	CASNETPNTGELFF	TGTGCCAGCAACGAGACACCGAACACCGGGGAGCTGTTTTTT
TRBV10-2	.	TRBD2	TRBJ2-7	CASSDQAGWGYEQYF	TGCGCCAGCAGTGACCAAGCGGGATGGGGCTACGAGCAGTACTTC
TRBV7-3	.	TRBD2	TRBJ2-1	CASSLSEGLIDEQFF	TGTGCCAGCAGCTTAAGTGAGGGACTAATCGATGAGCAGTTCTTC
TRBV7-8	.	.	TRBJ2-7	CASSLRSVSYEQYF	TGTGCCAGCAGCTTACGCTCGGTTTCCTACGAGCAGTACTTC
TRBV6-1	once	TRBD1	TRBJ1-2	CASSVDRGQGYTF	TGTGCCAGCAGTGTAGACAGGGGGCAGGGCTACACCTTC
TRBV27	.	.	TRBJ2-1	CASSSSTHEQFF	TGTGCCAGCAGTTCGAGCACCCATGAGCAGTTCTTC
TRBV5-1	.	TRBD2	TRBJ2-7	CASSLVIAGEQYF	TGCGCCAGCAGCTTGGTGATAGCGGGAGAGCAGTACTTC
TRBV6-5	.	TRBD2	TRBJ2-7	CASFPGLGYEQYF	TGTGCCAGCTTCCCGGGACTAGGCTACGAGCAGTACTTC
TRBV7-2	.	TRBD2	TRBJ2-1	CASSLDFQAGYNEQFF	TGTGCCAGCAGCTTAGACTTTCAAGCGGGATACAATGAGCAGTTCTTC
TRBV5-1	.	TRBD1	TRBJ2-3	CASSRGQGSTDTQYF	TGCGCCAGCAGTCGGGGACAGGGGAGCACAGATACGCAGTATTTT
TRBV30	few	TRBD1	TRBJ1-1	CAWSGQGSNSEAFF	TGTGCCTGGAGTGGACAGGGGAGTAATTCTGAAGCTTTCTTT
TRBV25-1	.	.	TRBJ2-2	CASSAIAENTGELFF	TGTGCCAGCAGTGCCATAGCTGAGAACACCGGGGAGCTGTTTTTT
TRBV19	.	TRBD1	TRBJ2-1	CASSRAGGDEQFF	TGTGCCAGTAGCAGGGCAGGGGGCGATGAGCAGTTCTTC
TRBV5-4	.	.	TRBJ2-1	CASSPSLVLEQFF	TGTGCCAGCAGCCCCTCCCTAGTTCTTGAGCAGTTCTTC
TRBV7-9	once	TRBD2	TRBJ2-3	CASSFGLAGAQDTQYF	TGTGCCAGCAGCTTTGGACTAGCGGGAGCCCAAGATACGCAGTATTTT
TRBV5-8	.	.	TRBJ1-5	CASSLPGFLVPPHF	TGTGCCAGCAGCTTACCGGGGTTTTTAGTCCCTCCGCATTTT
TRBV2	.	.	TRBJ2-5	CASSEWGSGADQETQYF	TGTGCCAGCAGTGAATGGGGTAGCGGAGCCGATCAAGAGACCCAGTACTTC
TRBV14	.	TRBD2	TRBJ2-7	CASSPFRGVVEEQYF	TGTGCCAGCAGCCCCTTCCGGGGGGTAGTGGAGGAGCAGTACTTC
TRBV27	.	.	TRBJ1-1	CASSLSPFRDAFF	TGTGCCAGCAGTTTAAGCCCCTTCCGGGATGCTTTCTTT
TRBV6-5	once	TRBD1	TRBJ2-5	CATGTAIETQYF	TGTGCCACGGGGACAGCCATAGAGACCCAGTACTTC
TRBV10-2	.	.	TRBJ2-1	CASSVTGPSYNEQFF	TGCGCCAGCAGTGTGACAGGCCCATCCTACAATGAGCAGTTCTTC
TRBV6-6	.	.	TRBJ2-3	CASSPIRSSTDTQYF	TGTGCCAGCAGTCCGATCCGGTCGAGCACAGATACGCAGTATTTT
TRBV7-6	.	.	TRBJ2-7	CASSPGAEQYF	TGTGCCAGCAGCCCAGGGGCGGAGCAGTACTTC
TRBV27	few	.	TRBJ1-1	CASSRWVGDTEAFF	TGTGCCAGCAGTCGATGGGTAGGGGACACTGAAGCTTTCTTT
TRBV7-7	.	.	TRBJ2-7	CASSSARNSYEQYF	TGTGCCAGCAGCTCCGCCAGAAATTCCTACGAGCAGTACTTC
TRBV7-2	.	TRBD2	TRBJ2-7	CASSIWTSGSEQYF	TGTGCCAGCAGCATCTGGACTAGCGGGAGCGAGCAGTACTTC
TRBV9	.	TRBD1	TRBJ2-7	CASSVGRTGIYEQYF	TGTGCCAGCAGCGTTGGGCGGACAGGGATCTACGAGCAGTACTTC
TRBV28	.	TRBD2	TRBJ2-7	CASSSSREATYEQYF	TGTGCCAGCAGTTCGAGTCGGGAGGCCACCTACGAGCAGTACTTC
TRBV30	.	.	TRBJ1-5	CAWSGGDSQPQHF	TGTGCCTGGAGCGGGGGAGACAGTCAGCCCCAGCATTTT
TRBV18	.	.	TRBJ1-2	CASSAYRDSSLYGYTF	TGTGCCAGCTCAGCTTACCGGGACTCCTCTCTCTATGGCTACACCTTC
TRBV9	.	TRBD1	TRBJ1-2	CASSITTGAAVNYGYTF	TGTGCCAGCAGCATTACGACAGGGGCGGCCGTCAACTATGGCTACACCTTC
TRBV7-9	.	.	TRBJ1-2	CASRPGDYGYTF	TGTGCCAGCCGACCAGGGGACTATGGCTACACCTTC
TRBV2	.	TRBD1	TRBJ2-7	CASSVTGGLDEQYF	TGTGCCAGCAGTGTAACAGGGGGCTTGGACGAGCAGTACTTC
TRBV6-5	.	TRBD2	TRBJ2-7	CASSFRTSGRGDEQYF	TGTGCCAGCAGTTTCAGGACTAGCGGGAGGGGGGACGAGCAGTACTTC
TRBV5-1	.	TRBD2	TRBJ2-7	CASSPSAGEGYEQYF	TGCGCCAGCAGCCCCTCAGCGGGAGAGGGCTACGAGCAGTACTTC
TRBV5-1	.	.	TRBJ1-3	CASSLTETGTGNTIYF	TGCGCCAGCAGCTTAACTGAGACAGGCACTGGAAACACCATATATTTT
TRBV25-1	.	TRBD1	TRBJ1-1	CASSDRANTEAFF	TGTGCCAGCAGCGACAGGGCGAACACTGAAGCTTTCTTT
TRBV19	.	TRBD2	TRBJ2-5	CASSIGRSGLAVETQYF	TGTGCCAGTAGTATCGGTCGGTCGGGACTAGCGGTAGAGACCCAGTACTTC
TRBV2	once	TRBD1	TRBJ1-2	CASTGTGGISGYGYTF	TGTGCCAGCACCGGGACAGGGGGCATCTCCGGCTATGGCTACACCTTC
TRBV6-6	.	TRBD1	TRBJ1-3	CASSSGTGVSGNTIYF	TGTGCCAGCAGCTCCGGGACAGGGGTTTCTGGAAACACCATATATTTT